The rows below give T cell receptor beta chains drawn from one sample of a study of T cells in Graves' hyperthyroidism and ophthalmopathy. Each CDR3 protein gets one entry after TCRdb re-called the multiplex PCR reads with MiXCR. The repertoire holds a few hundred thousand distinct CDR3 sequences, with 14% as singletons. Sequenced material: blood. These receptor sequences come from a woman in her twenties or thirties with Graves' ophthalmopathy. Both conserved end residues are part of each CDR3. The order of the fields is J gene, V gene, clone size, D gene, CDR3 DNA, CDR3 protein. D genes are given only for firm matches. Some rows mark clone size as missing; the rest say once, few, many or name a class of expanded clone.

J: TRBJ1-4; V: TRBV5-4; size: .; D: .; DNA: TGTGCCAGCAGCCCGACGGGGGGAGGGTTTGAGGAAAAACTGTTTTTT; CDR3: CASSPTGGGFEEKLFF
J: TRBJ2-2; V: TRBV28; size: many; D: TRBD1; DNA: TGTGCCAGCAGTTTAGGACAGGTGAACACCGGGGAGCTGTTTTTT; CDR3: CASSLGQVNTGELFF
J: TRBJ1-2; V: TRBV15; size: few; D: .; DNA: TGTGCCACCAGCAGAGATGCCGGCTACACCTTC; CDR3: CATSRDAGYTF
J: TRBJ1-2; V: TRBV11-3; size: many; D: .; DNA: TGTGCCAGCAGCCAGGACGTGGACTATGGCTACACCTTC; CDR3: CASSQDVDYGYTF
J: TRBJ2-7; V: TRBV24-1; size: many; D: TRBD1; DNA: TGTGCCACCAGTGCGACAGGGCTTTCCTACGAGCAGTACTTC; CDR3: CATSATGLSYEQYF
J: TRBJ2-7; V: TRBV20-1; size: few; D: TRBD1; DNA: TGCAGTGCTAGACCCCCCCTGGGGACAGGATTTTCTCAGGGCGAGCAGTACTTC; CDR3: CSARPPLGTGFSQGEQYF
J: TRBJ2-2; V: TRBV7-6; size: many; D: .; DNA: TGTGCCAGCAGCCCGAGGGGGGCCGGGGAGCTGTTTTTT; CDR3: CASSPRGAGELFF
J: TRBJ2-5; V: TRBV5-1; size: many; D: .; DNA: TGCGCCAGCAGCTTGGCCGTCGGGGCCCAAGAGACCCAGTACTTC; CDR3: CASSLAVGAQETQYF
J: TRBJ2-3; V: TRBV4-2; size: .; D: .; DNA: TGTGCCAGCAGCCAAGATGCCTGGGGCGCAGAAGATACGCAGTATTTT; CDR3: CASSQDAWGAEDTQYF
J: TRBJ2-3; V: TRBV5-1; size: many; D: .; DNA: TGCGCCAGCAGCTCCGGGACCTGGAGGGCAGATACGCAGTATTTT; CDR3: CASSSGTWRADTQYF
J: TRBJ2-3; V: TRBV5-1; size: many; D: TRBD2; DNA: TGCGCCAGCACTGGTAGCGGGGTCGGTACGCAGTATTTT; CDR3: CASTGSGVGTQYF
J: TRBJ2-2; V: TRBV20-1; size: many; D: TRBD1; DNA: TGCAGTGCGGGGACAGGAGAAACCGGGGAGCTGTTTTTT; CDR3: CSAGTGETGELFF
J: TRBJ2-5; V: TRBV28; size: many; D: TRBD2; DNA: TGTGCCAGCAGTCCCGGGACTACAGCTCAAGAGACCCAGTACTTC; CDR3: CASSPGTTAQETQYF
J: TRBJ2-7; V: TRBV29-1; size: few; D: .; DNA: TGCAGCGTTGAGGCTGACCGGGCCGATTACGAGCAGTACTTC; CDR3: CSVEADRADYEQYF
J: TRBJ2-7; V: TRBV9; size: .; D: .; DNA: TGTGCCAGCAGCCCGGGGCCAACCTACGAGCGGTACTTC; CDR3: CASSPGPTYERYF
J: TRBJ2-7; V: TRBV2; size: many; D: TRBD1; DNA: TGTGCCAGCACCGACGGGGACAGGGGAGGCTCCTACGAGCAGTACTTC; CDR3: CASTDGDRGGSYEQYF
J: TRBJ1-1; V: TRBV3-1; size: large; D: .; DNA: TGTGCCAGCAGCCAAGCCTCAACAGGCCTCGGAACTGAAGCTTTCTTT; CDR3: CASSQASTGLGTEAFF
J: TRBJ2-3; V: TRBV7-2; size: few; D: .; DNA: TGTGCCAGCAGCTTGGGGGCTGAAGCAGATACGCAGTATTTT; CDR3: CASSLGAEADTQYF
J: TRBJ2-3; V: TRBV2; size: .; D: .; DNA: TGTGCCAGCAGTCCCGAGACAGTCACAAGCACAGATACGCAGTATTTT; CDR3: CASSPETVTSTDTQYF
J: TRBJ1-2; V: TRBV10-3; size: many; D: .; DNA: TGTGCCATCAGTGAGGACAGTTTCGGCTACACCTTC; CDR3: CAISEDSFGYTF
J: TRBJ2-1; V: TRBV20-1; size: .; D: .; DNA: TGCAGTGCTAGATTGGGACGGTCGTCCTACAATGAGCAGTTCTTC; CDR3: CSARLGRSSYNEQFF
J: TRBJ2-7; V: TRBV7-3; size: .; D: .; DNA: TGTGCCAGCAGCCGAGAGATCGATGGGAGCTCCTACGAGCAGTACTTC; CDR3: CASSREIDGSSYEQYF
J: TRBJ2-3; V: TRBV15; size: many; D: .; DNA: TGTGCCACGACTCGGTGCGTTGAGGGGTTCACAGATACGCAGTATTTT; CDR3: CATTRCVEGFTDTQYF
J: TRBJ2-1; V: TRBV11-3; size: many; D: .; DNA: TGTGCCAGCAGCTTCATTGGGAACTCCCCAAGTGAGCAGTTCTTC; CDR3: CASSFIGNSPSEQFF
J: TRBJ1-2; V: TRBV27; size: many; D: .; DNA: TGTGCCAGCAGTTTCTCGTCGGGGGCGAGGAATGGCTACACCTTC; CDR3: CASSFSSGARNGYTF
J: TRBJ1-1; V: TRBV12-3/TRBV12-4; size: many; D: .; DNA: TGTGCCAGCAGTTCGCAGGCCGTCGGCACTGAAGCTTTCTTT; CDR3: CASSSQAVGTEAFF
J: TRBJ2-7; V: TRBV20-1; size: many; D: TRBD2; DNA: TGCAGTGCTAAGGAGGGTAGCGGGGGGGCGGTGCAGTACTTC; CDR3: CSAKEGSGGAVQYF
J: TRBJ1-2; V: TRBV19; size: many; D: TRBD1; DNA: TGTGCCAGTAGCTCACACATTGACAGGGAATACTATGGCTACACCTTC; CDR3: CASSSHIDREYYGYTF
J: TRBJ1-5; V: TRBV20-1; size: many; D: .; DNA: TGCAGTGCGGAAAGGGGTGCCGTTTGGGGTAGCAATCAGCCCCAGCATTTT; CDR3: CSAERGAVWGSNQPQHF
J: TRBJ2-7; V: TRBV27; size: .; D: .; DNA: TGTGCCAGCAGTGCCCAAATGGGTTCTGAGCAGTACTTC; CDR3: CASSAQMGSEQYF
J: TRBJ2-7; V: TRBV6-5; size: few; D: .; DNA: TGTGCCAGCAGTTACTCGAGTGGGGGGCTCGAGCAGTACTTC; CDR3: CASSYSSGGLEQYF
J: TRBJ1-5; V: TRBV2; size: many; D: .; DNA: TGTGCCAGCAGTGGGTTGGGGACCAGCAATCAGCCCCAGCATTTT; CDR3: CASSGLGTSNQPQHF
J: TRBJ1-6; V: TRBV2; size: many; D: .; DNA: TGTGCCAGCAGAAGGGGGGCTAATTCACCCCTCCACTTT; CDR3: CASRRGANSPLHF
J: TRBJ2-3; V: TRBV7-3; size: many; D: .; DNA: TGTGCCAGCAGCTTGACCGGGGGCCCCACAGATACGCAGTATTTT; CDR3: CASSLTGGPTDTQYF
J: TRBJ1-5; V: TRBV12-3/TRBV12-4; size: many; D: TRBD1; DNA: TGTGCCAGCAGTGGGACAGGATGGAATCAGCCCCAGCATTTT; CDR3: CASSGTGWNQPQHF
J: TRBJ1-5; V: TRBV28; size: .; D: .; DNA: TGTGCCAGCATTGGGGGGGGGCGAGGTCAGCCCCAGCATTTT; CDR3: CASIGGGRGQPQHF
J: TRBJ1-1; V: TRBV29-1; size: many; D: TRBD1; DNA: TGCAGCGGGGACAGGGTGAACACTGAAGCTTTCTTT; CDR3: CSGDRVNTEAFF
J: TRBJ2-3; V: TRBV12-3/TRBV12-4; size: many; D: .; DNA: TGTGCCAGCAGTTTGTCGGGGGCCACAGATACGCAGTATTTT; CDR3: CASSLSGATDTQYF
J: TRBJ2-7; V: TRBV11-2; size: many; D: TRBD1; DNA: TGTGCCAGCAGCCCGGGACAGGTCTACGAGCAGTACTTC; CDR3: CASSPGQVYEQYF
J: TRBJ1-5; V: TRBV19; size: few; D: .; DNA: TGTGCCAGTAGTTCGCCGGACGGTCCCAGGGCGCCCCAGCATTTT; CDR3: CASSSPDGPRAPQHF
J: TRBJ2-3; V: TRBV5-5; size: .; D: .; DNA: TGTGCCAGCAACTTACGAACAGTTAGCACAGATACGCAGTATTTT; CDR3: CASNLRTVSTDTQYF
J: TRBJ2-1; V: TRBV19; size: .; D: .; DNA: TGTGCCAGTAGTATAGGCACAGGGTGGCGCAATGAGCAGTTCTTC; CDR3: CASSIGTGWRNEQFF
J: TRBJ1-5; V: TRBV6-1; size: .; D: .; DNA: TGTGCCAGCAGTATCGGCGGACAAAATCAGCCCCAGCATTTT; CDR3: CASSIGGQNQPQHF
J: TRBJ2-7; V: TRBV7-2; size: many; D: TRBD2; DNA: TGTGCCAGCAGCTTAGGGGGACTAGCATCCTACGAGCAGTACTTC; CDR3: CASSLGGLASYEQYF
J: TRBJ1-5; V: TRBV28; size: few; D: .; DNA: TGTGCCAGCAGCCCTGGGGGCAGAGAGAGGTATAGCAATCAGCCCCAGCATTTT; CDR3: CASSPGGRERYSNQPQHF
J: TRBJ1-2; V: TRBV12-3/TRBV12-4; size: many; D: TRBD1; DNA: TGTGCCAGCAGTCCCCGAGGTGGCAGGGGGTTCTATGGCTACACCTTC; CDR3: CASSPRGGRGFYGYTF
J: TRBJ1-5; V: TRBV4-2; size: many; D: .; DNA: TGTGCCAGCAGCCAAGATGCAGGACAGTCGGGACAGCCCCAGCATTTT; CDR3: CASSQDAGQSGQPQHF
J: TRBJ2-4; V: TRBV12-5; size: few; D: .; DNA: TGTGCTAGTGGGCTACTACAGGCTTCGGGCAAAAACATTCAGTACTTC; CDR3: CASGLLQASGKNIQYF
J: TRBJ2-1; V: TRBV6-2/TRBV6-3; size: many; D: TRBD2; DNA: TGTGCCAGCAGTTACGGACTAGCGGATGAGCAGTTCTTC; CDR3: CASSYGLADEQFF
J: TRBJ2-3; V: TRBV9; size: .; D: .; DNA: TGTGCCAGCAGCGTAAAGGTATTAGATACGCAGTATTTT; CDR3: CASSVKVLDTQYF
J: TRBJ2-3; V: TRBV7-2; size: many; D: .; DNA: TGTGCCAGCAGCTTACCAGGGAGCACAGATACGCAGTATTTT; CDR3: CASSLPGSTDTQYF
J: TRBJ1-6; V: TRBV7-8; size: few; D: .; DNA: TGTGCCAGCAGCTCTAGTACGGAGCCCTGGTCGTATAATTCACCCCTCCACTTT; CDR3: CASSSSTEPWSYNSPLHF
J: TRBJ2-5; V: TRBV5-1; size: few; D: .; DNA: TGCGCCAGCAGCTTGAGGCGGAACGGGGAGACCCAGTACTTC; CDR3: CASSLRRNGETQYF
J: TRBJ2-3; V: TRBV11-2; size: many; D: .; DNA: TGTGCCAGCAGCCCACCCGGGCGGGGTCCCACAGATACGCAGTATTTT; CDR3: CASSPPGRGPTDTQYF
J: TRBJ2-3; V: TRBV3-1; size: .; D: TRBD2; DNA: TGTGCCAGCAGCCAAGGTAGCGGGGGGTATACGCAGTATTTT; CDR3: CASSQGSGGYTQYF